The sequence of this T cell receptor (beta chain) was determined in a study of shared clonotypes between healthy human individuals. TCRdb's copy holds only in-frame clones and misses some; the assay was immunoSEQ multiplex PCR. The table lists under 2,500,000 clones, around 95% of them singletons. The clonotype originates from a young man in good health. The specimen sequenced was naive CD4+ T cells sorted from blood. Stated subset: CD45RA+ positively selected.

CDR3 in amino acids: CASRRSGGEETQYF. CDR3 in DNA: TGTGCCAGCAGGAGGAGCGGGGGGGAAGAGACCCAGTACTTC. This rearrangement joins TRBV2 to TRBJ2-5, with 10 bases identical to TRBD2. Looked up from germline, CDR1 is SNHLY and CDR2 is FYNNEI. With V trimmed by 6 bases and J by 3 bases, 4 bases remained unmatched. The CDR3 runs to 14 residues.